The 6 T cell receptor beta chains presented below share a single source sample, sequenced in a study of blood T cell repertoires in COVID-19. Profiled with immunoSEQ multiplex PCR; TCRdb holds only in-frame clones, not every one. The data contain approximately 160,000 clones, roughly 84% of them seen just once; the ten biggest clones take up 5.5% to 8%. Sequencing input: peripheral blood. Receptors originate from a woman in her 50s in a cohort sampled during active or convalescent COVID-19.

This chain joins TRBV20-1 and TRBJ1-1, with unresolved D. Per the germline V gene, CDR1 is DFQATT and CDR2 is SNEGSKA (reference sequence). Trimming cost V 3 bases and J 2 bases, with 13 bases left between them. This CDR3 spans 14 amino acids. CDR3 sequence reads: CSASDLRTNTEAFF. The DNA for the CDR3 is TGCAGTGCTAGTGATCTACGAACTAACACTGAAGCTTTCTTT.

V usage is TRBV6-5 and J usage is TRBJ1-5, with TRBD1 matching over 8 bases. This CDR3 has 15 amino acids. CDR1 and CDR2 (germline): MNHEY, SVGAGI. The V segment lost 5 bases and the J segment 7 bases; nucleotides outside the gene matches: 10. DNA for the CDR3: TGTGCCAGCAGTACCCCGGACAGGGTAAGGCAGCCCCAGCATTTT. Its protein product is CASSTPDRVRQPQHF.

The chain employs TRBV7-3 and TRBJ2-3; 9 nucleotides line up with TRBD2. The germline V gene has CDR1 SGHTA and CDR2 FQGTGA. V was clipped by 2 bases and J by 6 bases; unmatched bases: 6. This CDR3 spans 15 amino acids. CDR3 sequence: CASSLQAGGLDTQYF. In DNA form, the CDR3 reads TGTGCCAGCAGCTTACAGGCGGGGGGGCTTGATACGCAGTATTTT.

This clone was seen just once. V is TRBV2 and J is TRBJ1-1; 9 bases are a match to TRBD1. CDR3 length equals 12 residues. Trimming cost V 4 bases and J 6 bases; bases outside gene matches: 0. Germline V lookup: CDR1 SNHLY, CDR2 FYNNEI. The CDR3 reads CASSGQGAEAFF. CDR3 in DNA: TGTGCCAGCAGTGGACAGGGGGCTGAAGCTTTCTTT.

CDR3 residues: CASSARGYSGANVLTF. DNA for the CDR3: TGTGCCAGCAGTGCTAGGGGATACTCTGGGGCCAACGTCCTGACTTTC. The V call is TRBV2, the J call TRBJ2-6; D is possibly TRBD1 (5 bases). Deletions cut 4 bases from V and 0 bases from J, with 10 bases between. CDR3 length: 16 residues. Per the germline V gene, CDR1 is SNHLY and CDR2 is FYNNEI.

The rearrangement uses TRBV7-2 and TRBJ2-5; 7 positions agree with TRBD1. The CDR3 is 14 residues long. V was pared by 5 bases and J by 2 bases, with 5 bases of the junction left unmatched. The germline CDR1 and CDR2 sequences are SGHTA and FQGNSA. The CDR3 is CASSQGTDQETQYF. CDR3 bases: TGTGCCAGCAGCCAAGGGACAGATCAAGAGACCCAGTACTTC.